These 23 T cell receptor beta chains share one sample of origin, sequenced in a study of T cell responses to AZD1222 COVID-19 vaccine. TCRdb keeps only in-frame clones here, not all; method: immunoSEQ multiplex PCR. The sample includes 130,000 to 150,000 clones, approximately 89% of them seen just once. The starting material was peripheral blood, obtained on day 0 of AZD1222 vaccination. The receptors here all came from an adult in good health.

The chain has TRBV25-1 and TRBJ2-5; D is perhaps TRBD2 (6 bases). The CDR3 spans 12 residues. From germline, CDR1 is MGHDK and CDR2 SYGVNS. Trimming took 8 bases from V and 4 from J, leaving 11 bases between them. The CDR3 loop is CASAGGAETQYF. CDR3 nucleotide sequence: TGTGCCAGCGCCGGAGGGGCAGAGACCCAGTACTTC.

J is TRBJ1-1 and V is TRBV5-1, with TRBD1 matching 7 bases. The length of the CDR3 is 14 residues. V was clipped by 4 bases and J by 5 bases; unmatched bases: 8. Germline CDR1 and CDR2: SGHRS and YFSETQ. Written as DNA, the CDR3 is TGCGCCAGCAGCGGAACAGGGGTCGAGACTGAAGCTTTCTTT. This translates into CASSGTGVETEAFF.

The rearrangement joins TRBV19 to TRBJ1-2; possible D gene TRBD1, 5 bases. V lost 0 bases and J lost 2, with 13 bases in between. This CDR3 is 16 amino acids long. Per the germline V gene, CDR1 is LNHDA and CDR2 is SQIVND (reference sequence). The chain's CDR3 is CASSIDLTGINYGYTF. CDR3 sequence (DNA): TGTGCCAGTAGTATAGATCTAACAGGAATCAACTATGGCTACACCTTC. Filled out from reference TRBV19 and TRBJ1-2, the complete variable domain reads DGGITQSPKYLFRKEGQNVTLSCEQNLNHDAMYWYRQDPGQGLRLIYYSQIVNDFQKGDIAEGYSVSREKKESFPLTVTSAQKNPTAFYLCASSIDLTGINYGYTFGSGTRLTVV.

Written as DNA, the CDR3 is TGTGCCAGTAGTAGTGGGGGCCCTAGTTATCCCCAGCATTTT. This codes for CASSSGGPSYPQHF. The chain carries TRBV19 and TRBJ1-5, with D maybe TRBD1 (6 bases). CDR1 and CDR2 from the germline V gene are LNHDA and SQIVND (reference sequence). The CDR3 sequence is 14 residues long. With 4 bases removed from V and 10 bases from J, the gap between germline ends came to 17 bases.

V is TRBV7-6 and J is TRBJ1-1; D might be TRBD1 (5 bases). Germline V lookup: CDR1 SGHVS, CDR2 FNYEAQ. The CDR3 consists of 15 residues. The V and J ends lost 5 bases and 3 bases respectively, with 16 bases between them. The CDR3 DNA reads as TGTGCCAGCAGCCTAACCGGGACCTCGGACACTGAAGCTTTCTTT. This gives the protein CASSLTGTSDTEAFF. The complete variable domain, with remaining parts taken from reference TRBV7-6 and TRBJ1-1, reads GAGVSQSPRYKVTKRGQDVALRCDPISGHVSLYWYRQALGQGPEFLTYFNYEAQQDKSGLPNDRFSAERPEGSISTLTIQRTEQRDSAMYRCASSLTGTSDTEAFFGQGTRLTVV.

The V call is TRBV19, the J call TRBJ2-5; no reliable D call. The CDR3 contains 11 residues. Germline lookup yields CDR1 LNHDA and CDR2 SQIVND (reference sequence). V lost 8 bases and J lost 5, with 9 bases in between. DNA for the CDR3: TGTGCCAGTTCTAGTTGGGAGACCCAGTACTTC. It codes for CASSSWETQYF.

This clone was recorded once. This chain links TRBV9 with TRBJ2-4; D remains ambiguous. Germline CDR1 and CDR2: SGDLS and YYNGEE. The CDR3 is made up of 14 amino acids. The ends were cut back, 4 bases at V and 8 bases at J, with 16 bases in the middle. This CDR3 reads CASSPRVYGHIQYF. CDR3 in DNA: TGTGCCAGCAGCCCCCGGGTCTACGGACACATTCAGTACTTC.

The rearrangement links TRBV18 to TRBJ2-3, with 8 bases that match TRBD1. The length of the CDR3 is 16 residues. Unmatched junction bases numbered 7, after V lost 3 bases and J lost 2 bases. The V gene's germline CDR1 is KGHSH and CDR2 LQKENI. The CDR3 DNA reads TGTGCCAGCTCACCTCTGACAGGGGACCTCACAGATACGCAGTATTTT. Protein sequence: CASSPLTGDLTDTQYF.

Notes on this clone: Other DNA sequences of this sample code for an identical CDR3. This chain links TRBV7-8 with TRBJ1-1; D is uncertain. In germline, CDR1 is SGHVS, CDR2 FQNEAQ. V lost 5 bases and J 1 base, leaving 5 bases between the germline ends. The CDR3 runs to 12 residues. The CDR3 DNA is TGTGCCAGCAGCCTAAAGAACACTGAAGCTTTCTTT. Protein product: CASSLKNTEAFF.

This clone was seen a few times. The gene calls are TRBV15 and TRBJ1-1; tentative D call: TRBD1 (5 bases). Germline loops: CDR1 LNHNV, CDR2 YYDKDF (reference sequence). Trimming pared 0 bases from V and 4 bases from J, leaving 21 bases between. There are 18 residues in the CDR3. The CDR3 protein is CATSRDRYQGLKSTEAFF. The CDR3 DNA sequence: TGTGCCACCAGCAGAGATCGGTACCAGGGACTTAAATCCACTGAAGCTTTCTTT. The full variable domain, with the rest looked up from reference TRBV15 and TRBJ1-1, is DAMVIQNPRYQVTQFGKPVTLSCSQTLNHNVMYWYQQKSSQAPKLLFHYYDKDFNNEADTPDNFQSRRPNTSFCFLDIRSPGLGDTAMYLCATSRDRYQGLKSTEAFFGQGTRLTVV.

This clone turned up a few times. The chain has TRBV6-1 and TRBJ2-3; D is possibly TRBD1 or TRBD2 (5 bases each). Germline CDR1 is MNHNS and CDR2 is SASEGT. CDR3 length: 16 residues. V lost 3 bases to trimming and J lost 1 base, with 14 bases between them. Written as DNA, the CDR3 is TGTGCCAGCAGTGAGATTTGGGGGTGGGGCACAGATACGCAGTATTTT. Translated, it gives CASSEIWGWGTDTQYF.

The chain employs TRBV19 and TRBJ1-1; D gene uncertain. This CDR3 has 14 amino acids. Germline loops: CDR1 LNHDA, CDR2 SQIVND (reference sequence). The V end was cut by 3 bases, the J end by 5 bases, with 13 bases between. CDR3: CASSITGLRTEAFF. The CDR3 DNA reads TGTGCCAGTAGTATCACTGGGTTGAGGACTGAAGCTTTCTTT.

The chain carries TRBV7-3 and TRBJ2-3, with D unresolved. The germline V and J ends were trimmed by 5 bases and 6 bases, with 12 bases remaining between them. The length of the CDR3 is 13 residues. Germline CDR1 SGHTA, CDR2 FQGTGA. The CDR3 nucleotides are TGTGCCAGCAGCCCAAGCTACGAGGATACGCAGTATTTT. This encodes CASSPSYEDTQYF. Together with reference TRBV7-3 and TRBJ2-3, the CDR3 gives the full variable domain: GAGVSQTPSNKVTEKGKYVELRCDPISGHTALYWYRQSLGQGPEFLIYFQGTGAADDSGLPNDRFFAVRPEGSVSTLKIQRTERGDSAVYLCASSPSYEDTQYFGPGTRLTVL.

This CDR3 is CASSLGSGAGYGYTF. The CDR3 nucleotides read TGTGCCAGCAGCTTAGGATCAGGGGCAGGGTATGGCTACACCTTC. This chain connects TRBV5-4 to TRBJ1-2, with D tentatively TRBD1 (6 bases). CDR3 length equals 15 residues. The V gene lost 2 bases and the J gene lost 5 bases, with 16 bases spanning the gap. The germline V gene has CDR1 SGHNT and CDR2 YYREEE (reference sequence).

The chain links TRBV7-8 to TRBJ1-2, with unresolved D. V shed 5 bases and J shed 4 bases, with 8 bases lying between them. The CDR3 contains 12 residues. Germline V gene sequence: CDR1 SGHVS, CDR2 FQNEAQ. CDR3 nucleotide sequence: TGTGCCAGCAGCCTCGGGATCTATGGCTACACCTTC. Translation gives CASSLGIYGYTF.

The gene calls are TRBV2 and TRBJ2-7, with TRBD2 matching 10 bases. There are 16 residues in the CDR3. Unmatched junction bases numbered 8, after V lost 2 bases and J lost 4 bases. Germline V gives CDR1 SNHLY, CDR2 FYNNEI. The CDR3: CASSEPSGRAKYEQYF. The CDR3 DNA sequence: TGTGCCAGCAGTGAACCGAGCGGGAGGGCCAAATACGAGCAGTACTTC.

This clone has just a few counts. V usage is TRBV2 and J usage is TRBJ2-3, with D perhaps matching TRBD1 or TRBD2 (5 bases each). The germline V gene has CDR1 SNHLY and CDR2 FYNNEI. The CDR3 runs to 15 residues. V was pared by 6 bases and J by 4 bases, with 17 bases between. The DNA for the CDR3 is TGTGCCAGCAGAGGGACCCCCCTCGTAGCAGATACGCAGTATTTT. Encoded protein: CASRGTPLVADTQYF.

CDR3 in amino acids: CASSQDPARSYEQYF. CDR3 sequence (DNA): TGCGCCAGCAGCCAAGATCCGGCACGCTCCTACGAGCAGTACTTC. This chain connects TRBV4-1 to TRBJ2-7; D unresolved. V was clipped by 0 bases and J by 0 bases, with 9 bases between them. The germline CDR1 and CDR2 sequences are MGHRA and YSYEKL. The CDR3 has 15 residues.

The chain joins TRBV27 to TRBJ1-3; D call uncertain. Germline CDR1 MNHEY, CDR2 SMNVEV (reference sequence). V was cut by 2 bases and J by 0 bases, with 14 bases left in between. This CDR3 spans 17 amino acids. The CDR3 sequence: CASSLGPGYLSGNTIYF. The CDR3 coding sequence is TGTGCCAGCAGTTTAGGTCCGGGATACCTCTCTGGAAACACCATATATTTT.

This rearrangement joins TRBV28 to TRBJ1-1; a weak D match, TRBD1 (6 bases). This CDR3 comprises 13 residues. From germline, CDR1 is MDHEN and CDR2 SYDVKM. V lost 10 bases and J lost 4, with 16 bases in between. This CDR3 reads CAISGAGFTEAFF. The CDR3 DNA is TGTGCCATCTCGGGGGCAGGGTTCACTGAAGCTTTCTTT.

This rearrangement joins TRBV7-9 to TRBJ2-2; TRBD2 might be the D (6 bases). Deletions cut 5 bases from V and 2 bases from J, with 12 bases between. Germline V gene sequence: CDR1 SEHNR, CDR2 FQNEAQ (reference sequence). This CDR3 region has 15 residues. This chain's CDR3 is CASSRGTFNTGELFF. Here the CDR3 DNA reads TGTGCCAGCAGCCGGGGGACCTTCAACACCGGGGAGCTGTTTTTT.

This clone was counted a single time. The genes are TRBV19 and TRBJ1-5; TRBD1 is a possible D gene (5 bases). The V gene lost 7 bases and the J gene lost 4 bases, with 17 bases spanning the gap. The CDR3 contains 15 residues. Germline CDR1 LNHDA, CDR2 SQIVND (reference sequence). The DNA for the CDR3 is TGTGCCAGTATGGAGGGATCGGGGCAGAATCAGCCCCAGCATTTT. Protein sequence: CASMEGSGQNQPQHF.

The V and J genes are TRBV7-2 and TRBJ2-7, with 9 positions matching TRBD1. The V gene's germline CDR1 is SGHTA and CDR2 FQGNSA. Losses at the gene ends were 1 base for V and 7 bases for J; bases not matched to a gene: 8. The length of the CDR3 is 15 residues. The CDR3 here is CASSLEGTGSREQYF. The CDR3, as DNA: TGTGCCAGCAGCTTAGAAGGGACAGGGAGCCGGGAGCAGTACTTC. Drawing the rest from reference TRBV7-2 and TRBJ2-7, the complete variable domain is GAGVSQSPSNKVTEKGKDVELRCDPISGHTALYWYRQSLGQGLEFLIYFQGNSAPDKSGLPSDRFSAERTGGSVSTLTIQRTQQEDSAVYLCASSLEGTGSREQYFGPGTRLTVT.